This T cell receptor beta chain was sequenced during a study of neurological immune-mediated disorders. CDR1 and CDR2 (germline): MNHNY, SVGAGI (reference sequence). The length of the CDR3 is 15 residues. After removal of 2 bases from V and 4 bases from J, the junction contained 0 bases not matched to a gene. 2 million unsorted PBMCs were stored in RNAlater at -80 °C before RNA extraction. Study-wide points: Private repertoires in all groups were suggested by the absence of shared CDR3 amino acid sequences among expanded clones across subjects.

This clonotype came up many times. No antigen is known for it. TCRdb used MiXCR to reprocess the 5' RACE reads, holding one entry per CDR3 protein. The data contain 55,000 to 70,000 distinct CDR3 sequences, 3% to 5% of them singletons. The sequence came from a man younger than 40 with multiple sclerosis. Material: PBMCs. This chain joins TRBV6-6 and TRBJ2-2; TRBD2 matches 11 bases. CDR3 sequence reads: CASSYTSGGTGELFF. CDR3 nucleotides: TGTGCCAGCAGTTACACTAGCGGGGGCACCGGGGAGCTGTTTTTT.